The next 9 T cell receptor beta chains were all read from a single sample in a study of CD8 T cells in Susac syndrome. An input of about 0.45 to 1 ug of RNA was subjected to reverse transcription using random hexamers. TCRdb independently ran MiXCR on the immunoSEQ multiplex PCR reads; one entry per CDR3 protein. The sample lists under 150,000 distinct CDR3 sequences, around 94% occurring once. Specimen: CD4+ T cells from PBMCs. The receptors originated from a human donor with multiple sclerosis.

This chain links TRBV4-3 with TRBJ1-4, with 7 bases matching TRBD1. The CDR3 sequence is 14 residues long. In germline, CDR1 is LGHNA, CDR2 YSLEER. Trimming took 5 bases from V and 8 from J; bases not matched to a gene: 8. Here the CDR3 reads CASSDDRVLEKLFF. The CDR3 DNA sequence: TGCGCCAGCAGCGACGACAGGGTTCTGGAAAAACTGTTTTTT.

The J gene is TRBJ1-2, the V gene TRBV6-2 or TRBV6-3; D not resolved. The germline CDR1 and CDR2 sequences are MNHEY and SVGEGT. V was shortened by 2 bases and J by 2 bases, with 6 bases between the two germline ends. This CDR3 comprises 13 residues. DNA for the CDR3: TGTGCCAGCAGTTACACACCGAACTATGGCTACACCTTC. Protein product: CASSYTPNYGYTF.

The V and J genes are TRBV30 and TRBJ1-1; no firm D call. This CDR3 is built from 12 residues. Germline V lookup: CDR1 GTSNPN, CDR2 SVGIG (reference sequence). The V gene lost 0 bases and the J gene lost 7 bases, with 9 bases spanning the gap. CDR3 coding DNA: TGTGCCTGGAGTGTATCCGGGATTGAAGCTTTCTTT. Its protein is CAWSVSGIEAFF.

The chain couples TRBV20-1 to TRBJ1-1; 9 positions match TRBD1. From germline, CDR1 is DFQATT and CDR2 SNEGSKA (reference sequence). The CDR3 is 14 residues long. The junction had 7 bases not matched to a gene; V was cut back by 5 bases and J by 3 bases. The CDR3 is CSAGQWDRDTEAFF. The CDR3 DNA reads TGCAGTGCTGGACAGTGGGACAGGGACACTGAAGCTTTCTTT.

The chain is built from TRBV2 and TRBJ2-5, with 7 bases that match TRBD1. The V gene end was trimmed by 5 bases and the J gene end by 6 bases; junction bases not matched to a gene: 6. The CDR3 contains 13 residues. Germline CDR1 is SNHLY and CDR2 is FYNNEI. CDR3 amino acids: CASSRQGEQTQYF. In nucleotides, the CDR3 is TGTGCCAGCAGTAGACAGGGTGAACAGACCCAGTACTTC. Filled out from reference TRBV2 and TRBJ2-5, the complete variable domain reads EPEVTQTPSHQVTQMGQEVILRCVPISNHLYFYWYRQILGQKVEFLVSFYNNEISEKSEIFDDQFSVERPDGSNFTLKIRSTKLEDSAMYFCASSRQGEQTQYFGPGTRLLVL.

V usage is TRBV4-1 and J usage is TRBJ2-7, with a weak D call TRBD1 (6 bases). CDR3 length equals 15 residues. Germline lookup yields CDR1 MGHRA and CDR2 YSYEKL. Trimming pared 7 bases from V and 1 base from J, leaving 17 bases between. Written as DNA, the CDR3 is TGCGCCAGCACCAGGGGAGCTGGGGGTTCCTACGAGCAGTACTTC. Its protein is CASTRGAGGSYEQYF.

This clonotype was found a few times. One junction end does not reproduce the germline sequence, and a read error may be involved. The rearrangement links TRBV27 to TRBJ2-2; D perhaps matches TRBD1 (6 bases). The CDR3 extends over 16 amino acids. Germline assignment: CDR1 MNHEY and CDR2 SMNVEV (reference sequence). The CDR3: CASSDRTPGVTGELFF. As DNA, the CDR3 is TGTGCCAGCAGCGACAGGACCCCGGGCGTCACCGGGGAGCTTTTTTTT.

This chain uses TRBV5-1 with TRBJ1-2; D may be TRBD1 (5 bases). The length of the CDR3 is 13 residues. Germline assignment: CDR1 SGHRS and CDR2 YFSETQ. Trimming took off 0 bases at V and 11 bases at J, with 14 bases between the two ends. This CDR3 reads CASSLAGTPGYTF. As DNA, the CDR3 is TGCGCCAGCAGCTTGGCCGGGACTCCTGGGTACACCTTC.

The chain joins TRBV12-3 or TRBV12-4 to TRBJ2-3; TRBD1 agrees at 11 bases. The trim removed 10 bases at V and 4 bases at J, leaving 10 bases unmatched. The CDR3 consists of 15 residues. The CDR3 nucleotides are TGTGCCACCAGGACAGGGGGCTCTGTAGCAGATACGCAGTATTTT. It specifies CATRTGGSVADTQYF.